Detailed here is one T cell receptor (beta chain). The data stem from a study of response to subunit inactivated influenza vaccine. Using its own MiXCR run on the RT-PCR reads, TCRdb lists one record per CDR3 protein. The table has about 540,000 distinct CDR3 sequences, around 21% seen once. This sample also appeared in a second study, on T cells expressing NK-cell markers. That report adds: Generation of TCR beta cDNA was performed by 5'RACE template switching incorporating UMIs. Several experiments employed an anti-gamma-delta TCR antibody to confine sorting to alpha-beta TCR T cells.

The source is a man aged 50 to 59 who received an inactivated influenza vaccine. This material consisted of CD4+ T cells sorted from PBMCs, taken about 11 days after vaccination.

The DNA of the CDR3 is TGTGCCAGCAGTGAATCCAGGCAGGGGGCTACAGATACGCAGTATTTT. It yields the protein CASSESRQGATDTQYF. The chain uses TRBV25-1 and TRBJ2-3; 8 bases agree with TRBD1. This CDR3 has 16 residues. The ends lost 1 base at V and 3 bases at J; junction bases unmatched: 6. Germline V gene lookup returns CDR1 MGHDK and CDR2 SYGVNS.